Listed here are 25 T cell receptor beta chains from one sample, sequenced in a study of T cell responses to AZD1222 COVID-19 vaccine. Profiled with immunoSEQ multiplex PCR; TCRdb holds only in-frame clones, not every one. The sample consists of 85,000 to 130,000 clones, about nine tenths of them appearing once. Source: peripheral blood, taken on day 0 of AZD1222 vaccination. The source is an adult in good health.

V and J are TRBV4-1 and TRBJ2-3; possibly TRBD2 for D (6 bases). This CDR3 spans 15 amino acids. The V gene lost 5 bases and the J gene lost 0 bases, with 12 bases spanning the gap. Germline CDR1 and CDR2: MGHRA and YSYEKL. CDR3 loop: CASSFSGGSTDTQYF. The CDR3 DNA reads TGCGCCAGCAGCTTTAGTGGGGGGAGCACAGATACGCAGTATTTT.

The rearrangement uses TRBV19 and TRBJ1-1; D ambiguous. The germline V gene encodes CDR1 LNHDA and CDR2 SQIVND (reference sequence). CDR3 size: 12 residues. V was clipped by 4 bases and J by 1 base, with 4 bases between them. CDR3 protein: CASSTRNTEAFF. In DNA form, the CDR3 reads TGTGCCAGTAGTACAAGGAACACTGAAGCTTTCTTT.

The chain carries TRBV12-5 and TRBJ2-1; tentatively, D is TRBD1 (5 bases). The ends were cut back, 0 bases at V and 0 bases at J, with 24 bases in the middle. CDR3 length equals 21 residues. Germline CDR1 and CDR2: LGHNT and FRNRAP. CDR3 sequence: CASGLVVDTIGASSSYNEQFF. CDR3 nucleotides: TGTGCTAGTGGTTTGGTGGTAGATACGATTGGGGCCTCGAGCTCCTACAATGAGCAGTTCTTC.

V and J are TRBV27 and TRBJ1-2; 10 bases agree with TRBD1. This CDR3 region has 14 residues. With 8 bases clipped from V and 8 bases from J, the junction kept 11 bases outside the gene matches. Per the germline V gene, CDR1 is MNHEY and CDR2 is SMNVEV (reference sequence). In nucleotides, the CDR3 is TGTGCCAGCGGCCGGGACAGGGGTTCGTACGGCTACACCTTC. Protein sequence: CASGRDRGSYGYTF.

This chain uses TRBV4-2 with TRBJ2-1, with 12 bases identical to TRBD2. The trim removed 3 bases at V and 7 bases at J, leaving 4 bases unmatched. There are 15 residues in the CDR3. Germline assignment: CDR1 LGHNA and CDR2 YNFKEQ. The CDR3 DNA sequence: TGTGCCAGCAGCCAGACTAGCGGGGGAGGGAATGAGCAGTTCTTC. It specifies CASSQTSGGGNEQFF.

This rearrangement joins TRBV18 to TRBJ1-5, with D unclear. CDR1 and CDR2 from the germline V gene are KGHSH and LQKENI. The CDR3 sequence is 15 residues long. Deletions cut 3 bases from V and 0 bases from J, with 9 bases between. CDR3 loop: CASSPDSNSNQPQHF. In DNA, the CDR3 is TGTGCCAGCTCACCCGACTCTAATAGCAATCAGCCCCAGCATTTT.

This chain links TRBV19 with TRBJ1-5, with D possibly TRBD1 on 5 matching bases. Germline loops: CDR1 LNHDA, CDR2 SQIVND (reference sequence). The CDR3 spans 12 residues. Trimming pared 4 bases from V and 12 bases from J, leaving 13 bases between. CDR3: CASSTGAQVQHF. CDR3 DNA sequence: TGTGCCAGTAGTACCGGGGCCCAGGTCCAGCATTTT.

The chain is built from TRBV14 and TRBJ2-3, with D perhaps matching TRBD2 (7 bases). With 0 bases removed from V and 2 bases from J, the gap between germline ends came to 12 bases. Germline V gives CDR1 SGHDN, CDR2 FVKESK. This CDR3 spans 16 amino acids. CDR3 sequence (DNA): TGTGCCAGCAGCCAAGAAGGGCGGGGGCCCACAGATACGCAGTATTTT. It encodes CASSQEGRGPTDTQYF.

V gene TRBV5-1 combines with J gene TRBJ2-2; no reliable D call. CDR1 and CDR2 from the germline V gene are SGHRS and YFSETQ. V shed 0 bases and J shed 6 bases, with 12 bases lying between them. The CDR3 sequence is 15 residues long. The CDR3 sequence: CASSLVPGKAGELFF. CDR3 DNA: TGCGCCAGCAGCTTGGTTCCGGGTAAAGCCGGGGAGCTGTTTTTT.

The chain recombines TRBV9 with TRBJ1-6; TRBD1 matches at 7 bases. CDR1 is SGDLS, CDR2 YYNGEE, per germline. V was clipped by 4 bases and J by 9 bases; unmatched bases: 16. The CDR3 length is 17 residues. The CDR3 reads CASSPTRQGRTGSPLHF. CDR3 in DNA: TGTGCCAGCAGCCCCACCCGACAGGGACGTACAGGTTCACCCCTCCACTTT.

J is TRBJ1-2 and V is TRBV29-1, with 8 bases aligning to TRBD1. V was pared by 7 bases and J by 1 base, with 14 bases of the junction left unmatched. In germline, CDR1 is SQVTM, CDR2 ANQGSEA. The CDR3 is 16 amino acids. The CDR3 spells CSAWTGWVRNNYGYTF. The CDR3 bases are TGCAGCGCCTGGACAGGGTGGGTGAGGAATAACTATGGCTACACCTTC.

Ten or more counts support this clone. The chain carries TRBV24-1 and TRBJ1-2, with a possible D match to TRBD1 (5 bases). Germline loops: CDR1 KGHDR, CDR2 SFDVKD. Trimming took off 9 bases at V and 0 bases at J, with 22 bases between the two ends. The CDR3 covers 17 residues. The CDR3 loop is CATLWGWGRFPNYGYTF. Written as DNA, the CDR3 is TGTGCCACCCTGTGGGGTTGGGGACGGTTTCCTAACTATGGCTACACCTTC.

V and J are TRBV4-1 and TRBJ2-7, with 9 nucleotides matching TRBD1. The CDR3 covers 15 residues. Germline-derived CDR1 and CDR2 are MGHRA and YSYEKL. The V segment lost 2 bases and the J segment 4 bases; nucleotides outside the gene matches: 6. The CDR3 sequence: CASSQPRDRVYEQYF. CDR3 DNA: TGCGCCAGCAGCCAACCCCGGGACAGGGTTTACGAGCAGTACTTC.

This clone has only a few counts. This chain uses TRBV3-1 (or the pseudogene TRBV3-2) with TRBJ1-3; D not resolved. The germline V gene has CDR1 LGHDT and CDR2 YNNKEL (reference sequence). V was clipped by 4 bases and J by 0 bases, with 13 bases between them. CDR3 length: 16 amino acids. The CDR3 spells CASSPTRSTSGNTIYF. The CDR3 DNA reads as TGTGCCAGCAGCCCCACCCGGTCGACCTCTGGAAACACCATATATTTT.

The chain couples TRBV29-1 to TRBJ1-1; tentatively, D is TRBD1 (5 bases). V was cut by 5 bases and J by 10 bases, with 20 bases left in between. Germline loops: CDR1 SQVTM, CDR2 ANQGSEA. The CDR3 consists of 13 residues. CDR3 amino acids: CSVQRDSGLGAFF. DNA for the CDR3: TGCAGCGTTCAAAGGGACTCGGGGTTAGGAGCTTTCTTT.

The CDR3 sequence is CASSAQGGEETQYF. CDR3 in DNA: TGTGCCAGTAGTGCGCAGGGGGGGGAAGAGACCCAGTACTTC. This rearrangement joins TRBV19 to TRBJ2-5; perhaps D is TRBD1 or TRBD2 (7 bases each). The ends were cut back, 5 bases at V and 3 bases at J, with 13 bases in the middle. The germline V gene has CDR1 LNHDA and CDR2 SQIVND (reference sequence). The CDR3 is made up of 14 amino acids.

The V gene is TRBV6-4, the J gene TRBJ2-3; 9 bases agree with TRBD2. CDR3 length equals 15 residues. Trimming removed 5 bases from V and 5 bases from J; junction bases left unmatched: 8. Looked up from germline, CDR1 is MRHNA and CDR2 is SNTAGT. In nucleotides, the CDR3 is TGTGCCAGCAGTACGAGCGGGGGGAACGGAGATACGCAGTATTTT. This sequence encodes CASSTSGGNGDTQYF.

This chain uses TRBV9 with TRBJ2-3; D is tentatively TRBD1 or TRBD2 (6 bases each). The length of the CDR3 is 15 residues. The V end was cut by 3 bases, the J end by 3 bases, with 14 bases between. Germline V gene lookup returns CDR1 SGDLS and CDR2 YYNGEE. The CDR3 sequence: CASSEGGGPTDTQYF. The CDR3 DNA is TGTGCCAGCAGCGAGGGTGGGGGGCCAACAGATACGCAGTATTTT.

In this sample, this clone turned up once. The CDR3 reads CASSLKQGYTEAFF. The CDR3 nucleotides are TGTGCCAGCAGTTTAAAACAGGGTTACACTGAAGCTTTCTTT. V usage is TRBV27 and J usage is TRBJ1-1; D is possibly TRBD1 (6 bases). Germline V CDR1 and CDR2: MNHEY, SMNVEV (reference sequence). CDR3 length: 14 residues. V dropped 2 bases and J dropped 3 bases, with 10 bases sitting between them.

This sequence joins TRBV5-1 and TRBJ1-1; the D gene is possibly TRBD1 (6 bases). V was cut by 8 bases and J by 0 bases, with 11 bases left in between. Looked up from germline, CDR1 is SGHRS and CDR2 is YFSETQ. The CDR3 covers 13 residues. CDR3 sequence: CASNRDMNTEAFF. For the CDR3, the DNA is TGCGCCAGTAACAGGGACATGAACACTGAAGCTTTCTTT.

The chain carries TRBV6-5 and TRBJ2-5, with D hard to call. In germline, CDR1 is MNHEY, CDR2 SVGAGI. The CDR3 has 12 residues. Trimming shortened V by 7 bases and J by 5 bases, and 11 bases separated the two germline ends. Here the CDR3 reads CASTTLSETQYF. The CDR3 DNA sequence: TGTGCCAGCACCACGTTAAGCGAGACCCAGTACTTC.

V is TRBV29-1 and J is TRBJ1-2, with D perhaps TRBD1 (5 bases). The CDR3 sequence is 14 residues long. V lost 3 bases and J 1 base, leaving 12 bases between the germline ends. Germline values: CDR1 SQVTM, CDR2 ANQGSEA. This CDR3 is CSVEMGGLNYGYTF. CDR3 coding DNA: TGCAGCGTTGAGATGGGGGGTCTTAACTATGGCTACACCTTC.

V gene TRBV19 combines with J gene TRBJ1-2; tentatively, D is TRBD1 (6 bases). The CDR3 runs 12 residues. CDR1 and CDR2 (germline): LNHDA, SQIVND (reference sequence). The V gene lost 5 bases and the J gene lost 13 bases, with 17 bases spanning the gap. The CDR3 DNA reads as TGTGCCAGTAGTCCACAGGGAAAGGTTTTCACCTTC. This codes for CASSPQGKVFTF.

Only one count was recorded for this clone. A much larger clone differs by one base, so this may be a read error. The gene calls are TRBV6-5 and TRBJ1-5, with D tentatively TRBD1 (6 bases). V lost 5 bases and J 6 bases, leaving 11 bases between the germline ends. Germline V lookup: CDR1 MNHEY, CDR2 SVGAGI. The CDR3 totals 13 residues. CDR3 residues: CASSLQGGQPQHF. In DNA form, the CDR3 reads TGTGCCAGCAGTCTACAGGGAGGTCAGCCCCAGCATTTT.

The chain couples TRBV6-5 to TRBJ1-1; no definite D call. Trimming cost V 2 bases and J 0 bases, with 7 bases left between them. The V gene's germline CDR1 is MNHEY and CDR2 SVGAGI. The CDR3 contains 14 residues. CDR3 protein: CASSYAGVNTEAFF. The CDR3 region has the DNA TGTGCCAGCAGTTACGCAGGCGTGAACACTGAAGCTTTCTTT.